The 20 T cell receptor beta chains presented below share a single source sample, sequenced in a study of T cell repertoires in cytomegalovirus infection. Their recognized antigens are unknown. MiXCR, applied by TCRdb to the reads, yields one record per CDR3 protein. The sample has around 900,000 distinct CDR3 sequences, around 32% seen once; the top ten hold about an eighth. Here the sequenced sample was cultured CD8+ T cells from PBMCs, taken from culture after CMV antigen stimulation. The receptors were sampled from a human donor in good health (CMV status not recorded). Some clones in this sample may be carry-over from other donors' samples.

This clonotype was seen a handful of times. CDR3 residues: CASSLPSGGSRYEQYF. Here the CDR3 DNA reads TGTGCCAGCAGCTTGCCTAGCGGGGGGTCTCGCTACGAGCAGTACTTC. The rearrangement links TRBV5-4 to TRBJ2-7; 11 positions agree with TRBD2. V lost 1 base and J lost 3; bases outside the gene matches: 6. Germline loops: CDR1 SGHNT, CDR2 YYREEE (reference sequence). The CDR3 is 16 amino acids.

The DNA of the CDR3 is TGTGCCAGCAGTACACCGAGGCGGGGTCGAACCTACTACGAGCAGTACTTC. This encodes CASSTPRRGRTYYEQYF. The chain carries TRBV28 and TRBJ2-7, with a weak D call TRBD2 (6 bases). This CDR3 spans 17 amino acids. Trimming removed 5 bases at V and 3 bases at J, with 23 bases between. Germline values: CDR1 MDHEN, CDR2 SYDVKM. The full variable domain, rest sourced from reference TRBV28 and TRBJ2-7, is DVKVTQSSRYLVKRTGEKVFLECVQDMDHENMFWYRQDPGLGLRLIYFSYDVKMKEKGDIPEGYSVSREKKERFSLILESASTNQTSMYLCASSTPRRGRTYYEQYFGPGTRLTVT.

A few counts support this clonotype. The chain recombines TRBV19 with TRBJ2-1; no clear D gene. V was cut by 8 bases and J by 0 bases, with 11 bases left in between. Germline V CDR1 and CDR2: LNHDA, SQIVND (reference sequence). The CDR3 runs 14 residues. The CDR3 nucleotides are TGTGCCAGTCAGAGCGACAACTCCTACAATGAGCAGTTCTTC. Residues: CASQSDNSYNEQFF.

The J gene is TRBJ2-2, the V gene TRBV25-1, with D perhaps matching TRBD2 (6 bases). The V end was cut by 5 bases, the J end by 4 bases, with 11 bases between. The CDR3 consists of 14 residues. The germline V gene encodes CDR1 MGHDK and CDR2 SYGVNS. CDR3 coding DNA: TGTGCCAGCAGTACCGGGGGACTCACCGGGGAGCTGTTTTTT. It encodes CASSTGGLTGELFF.

J is TRBJ2-5 and V is TRBV9, with D possibly being TRBD2 (5 bases). CDR3 size: 14 residues. CDR1 is SGDLS and CDR2 is YYNGEE in the germline V gene. V was shortened by 3 bases and J by 3 bases, with 12 bases between the two germline ends. CDR3 in DNA: TGTGCCAGCAGCGAGAGCGGAGGCAAAGAGACCCAGTACTTC. It is translated as CASSESGGKETQYF. Full variable domain (outside the CDR3, taken from reference TRBV9 and TRBJ2-5): DSGVTQTPKHLITATGQRVTLRCSPRSGDLSVYWYQQSLDQGLQFLIQYYNGEERAKGNILERFSAQQFPDLHSELNLSSLELGDSALYFCASSESGGKETQYFGPGTRLLVL.

This clonotype was recorded at least ten times. The chain carries TRBV7-6 and TRBJ2-7, with D perhaps TRBD2 (5 bases). This CDR3 region has 15 residues. The V gene's germline CDR1 is SGHVS and CDR2 FNYEAQ. V lost 1 base, J lost 3 bases, and 13 bases lay in between. The CDR3 nucleotides read TGTGCCAGCAGCTTAGGTCGGGATTGGGGCTACGAGCAGTACTTC. Its protein is CASSLGRDWGYEQYF. The full variable domain, completed using reference TRBV7-6 and TRBJ2-7, is GAGVSQSPRYKVTKRGQDVALRCDPISGHVSLYWYRQALGQGPEFLTYFNYEAQQDKSGLPNDRFSAERPEGSISTLTIQRTEQRDSAMYRCASSLGRDWGYEQYFGPGTRLTVT.

The CDR3 nucleotides read TGTGCCAGCAGCCCCGGGACAGAGTACTATGGCTACACCTTC. Translated: CASSPGTEYYGYTF. The chain links TRBV12-3 or TRBV12-4 to TRBJ1-2; TRBD1 aligns across 7 bases. The junction had 7 bases not matched to a gene; V was cut back by 6 bases and J by 3 bases. CDR3 size: 14 residues.

This rearrangement joins TRBV7-6 to TRBJ1-1; maybe TRBD1 (5 bases). The CDR3 covers 14 residues. In germline, CDR1 is SGHVS, CDR2 FNYEAQ. V dropped 11 bases and J dropped 3 bases, with 19 bases sitting between them. In nucleotides, the CDR3 is TGTGCCCCGGATCAGGACATGGTGTACACTGAAGCTTTCTTT. This gives the protein CAPDQDMVYTEAFF.

This rearrangement joins TRBV6-5 to TRBJ1-6; 8 nucleotides align to TRBD1. V shed 2 bases and J 9 bases; nucleotides not matched to a gene: 6. The germline gives CDR1 MNHEY, CDR2 SVGAGI. There are 15 residues in the CDR3. The CDR3 nucleotides read TGTGCCAGCAGTTACGGACAGGGTTCGGGTTCACCCCTCCACTTT. It encodes CASSYGQGSGSPLHF.

A few counts support this clonotype. The J gene is TRBJ2-2, the V gene TRBV7-9, with 8 bases fitting TRBD1. Germline CDR1 is SEHNR and CDR2 is FQNEAQ (reference sequence). CDR3 size: 18 residues. The V segment lost 5 bases and the J segment 1 base; nucleotides outside the gene matches: 12. In DNA, the CDR3 is TGTGCCAGCAGCAAACCGGGGCGACAGGGGAGGAACACCGGGGAGCTGTTTTTT. This encodes CASSKPGRQGRNTGELFF.

V is TRBV7-9 and J is TRBJ2-2; TRBD1 is a possible D gene (5 bases). Germline CDR1 SEHNR, CDR2 FQNEAQ (reference sequence). The CDR3 consists of 16 residues. V lost 5 bases and J lost 4, with 17 bases in between. For the CDR3, the DNA is TGTGCCAGCAGCCATTTTGGGGCGCAAATCACCGGGGAGCTGTTTTTT. Translating it yields CASSHFGAQITGELFF.

This clonotype appeared many times. The CDR3 sequence is CASSLRDRGQPQHF. The DNA for the CDR3 is TGTGCCAGCAGTTTAAGGGACAGGGGACAGCCCCAGCATTTT. The chain has TRBV12-3 or TRBV12-4 and TRBJ1-5; 10 nucleotides align to TRBD1. CDR3 size: 14 residues. V gave up 2 bases and J gave up 7 bases; unmatched junction bases: 2.

This sequence joins TRBV7-9 and TRBJ1-3, with D perhaps matching TRBD1 (5 bases). Germline V CDR1 and CDR2: SEHNR, FQNEAQ (reference sequence). The CDR3 loop spans 12 amino acids. The V end was cut by 5 bases, the J end by 7 bases, with 9 bases between. CDR3 loop: CASSDRGNTIYF. In DNA, the CDR3 is TGTGCCAGCAGCGATCGGGGGAACACCATATATTTT.

V is TRBV7-6 and J is TRBJ2-3; no firm D call. CDR3 length: 15 amino acids. The ends were cut back, 2 bases at V and 1 base at J, with 10 bases in the middle. The germline V gene has CDR1 SGHVS and CDR2 FNYEAQ. This CDR3 is CASSLYYSRTDTQYF. As DNA, the CDR3 is TGTGCCAGCAGCTTATACTATAGTCGCACAGATACGCAGTATTTT.

The genes are TRBV7-6 and TRBJ1-1; TRBD1 might be the D (6 bases). The germline V and J ends were trimmed by 5 bases and 6 bases, with 16 bases remaining between them. The CDR3 is 14 residues long. The germline CDR1 and CDR2 sequences are SGHVS and FNYEAQ. Written as DNA, the CDR3 is TGTGCCAGCAGCCCCATCCAGGGGTTTCCTGAAGCTTTCTTT. Translating gives CASSPIQGFPEAFF. Full variable domain (missing parts from reference TRBV7-6 and TRBJ1-1): GAGVSQSPRYKVTKRGQDVALRCDPISGHVSLYWYRQALGQGPEFLTYFNYEAQQDKSGLPNDRFSAERPEGSISTLTIQRTEQRDSAMYRCASSPIQGFPEAFFGQGTRLTVV.

At least ten counts were recorded for this clonotype. The chain is built from TRBV7-2 and TRBJ1-2; D unclear. The CDR3 runs 16 residues. V lost 2 bases, J lost 6 bases, and 19 bases lay in between. Germline lookup yields CDR1 SGHTA and CDR2 FQGNSA. The CDR3 DNA sequence: TGTGCCAGCAGCTTACCGCTGGGGAACCCTATTAATGGCTACACCTTC. This sequence encodes CASSLPLGNPINGYTF.

CDR3 bases: TGTGCCAGCAGCTTGGGGAACGGGGATGAGCAGTTCTTC. Residues: CASSLGNGDEQFF. The V and J genes are TRBV5-6 and TRBJ2-1; D is perhaps TRBD2 (5 bases). The CDR3 is made up of 13 amino acids. Trimming removed 0 bases at V and 8 bases at J, with 9 bases between. Looked up from germline, CDR1 is SGHDT and CDR2 is YYEEEE.

In this sample, this clonotype turned up a few times. The chain recombines TRBV6-6 with TRBJ1-3; no firm D call. Germline V gene sequence: CDR1 MNHNY, CDR2 SVGAGI (reference sequence). This CDR3 is 11 amino acids long. In nucleotides, the CDR3 is TGTGGGGCCTCCTCTGGAAACACCATATATTTT. Translation: CGASSGNTIYF.

V and J are TRBV4-1 and TRBJ1-5; no definite D call. V gave up 0 bases and J gave up 7 bases, with 10 bases separating them. The germline gives CDR1 MGHRA, CDR2 YSYEKL. There are 14 residues in the CDR3. CDR3 nucleotides: TGCGCCAGCAGCCAAGATTCCGGTCCGCAGCCCCAGCATTTT. This sequence encodes CASSQDSGPQPQHF.

On this clonotype itself: Since a much larger clone is just one base distant, this may be a read error. J is TRBJ2-2 and V is TRBV7-6; 7 nucleotides align to TRBD2. CDR3 length: 16 residues. Losses at the gene ends were 5 bases for V and 6 bases for J; bases not matched to a gene: 12. From germline, CDR1 is SGHVS and CDR2 FNYEAQ. In DNA form, the CDR3 reads TGTGCCAGCAGCCCTGTGGGGAGGGAGCGGGCCGGGGAGCTGTTTTTT. As protein: CASSPVGRERAGELFF. The full variable domain, with the rest looked up from reference TRBV7-6 and TRBJ2-2, is GAGVSQSPRYKVTKRGQDVALRCDPISGHVSLYWYRQALGQGPEFLTYFNYEAQQDKSGLPNDRFSAERPEGSISTLTIQRTEQRDSAMYRCASSPVGRERAGELFFGEGSRLTVL.